This paragraph reports one T cell receptor beta chain. Its antigen remains unknown. Primers included in the PCR were 60 Vbeta and 13 Jbeta primers. Original processing methods: Approximately 11 million of around 85 million unique TCR beta chains were shared, per a later count. Only in-frame clones appear in the TCRdb table, and some are missing; sequencing was by immunoSEQ multiplex PCR. D and trimming were read from the DNA, whereas the V and J calls and clone size are those reported in that table. This table lists fewer than 85,000 clones. This entry is derived from a study of cytomegalovirus exposure and HLA in healthy donors. Findings of the study overall: Both high specificity and high sensitivity reportedly marked the classifier's diagnosis of cytomegalovirus status.

Germline CDR1 and CDR2: MGHRA and YSYEKL. V gave up 11 bases and J gave up 6 bases; unmatched junction bases: 23. The CDR3 extends over 18 amino acids. V and J are TRBV4-1 and TRBJ1-5, with 9 bases matching TRBD1. This TCR was recovered from a man aged 50 to 60 in good health and CMV-seropositive. Sequencing was performed on PBMCs. This chain's CDR3 is CAPSQEPTDRGGPQPQHF. Written as DNA, the CDR3 is TGCGCCCCCAGCCAAGAGCCTACGGACAGGGGAGGCCCTCAGCCCCAGCATTTT.